The table lists the clone carrying this T cell receptor (beta chain) with a few counts. TCRdb re-called the RT-PCR reads with MiXCR, one entry per CDR3 protein. The sample holds about 680,000 distinct CDR3 sequences; about 14% are singletons and the top ten take 3% to 4.5%. The CDR3 contains 15 residues. Germline CDR1 is SGHAT and CDR2 is FQNNGV. Trimming cost V 6 bases and J 5 bases, with 19 bases left between them. This TCR came from a female donor in good health, serving as a healthy control. The chain recombines TRBV11-2 with TRBJ1-1; possible D gene TRBD1, 5 bases. The material sequenced was memory CD4+ T cells from blood. Written as DNA, the CDR3 is TGTGCCAGCAGTCCTGCGGGGGTCGGGCAAACTGAAGCTTTCTTT. This encodes CASSPAGVGQTEAFF.